These 6 T cell receptor beta chains share one sample of origin, sequenced in a study of T cells in Graves' hyperthyroidism and ophthalmopathy. There were TCR beta CDR3 regions amplified from RNA transcripts. RT-PCR in the first round (using the HTBI primer set) targeted the TCR CDR3. TCRdb itself ran the multiplex PCR reads through MiXCR, one entry per CDR3 protein. Here the sample spans approximately 530,000 distinct CDR3 sequences, 16% being singletons. The sample consisted of blood. Receptors originate from a woman younger than 35 with Graves' hyperthyroidism.

The J gene is TRBJ2-7, the V gene TRBV12-3 or TRBV12-4; either TRBD1 or TRBD2 may supply D (5 bases each). The CDR3 has 15 amino acids. V was pared by 5 bases and J by 3 bases, with 17 bases between. CDR3 nucleotides: TGTGCCAGCAGTGGCCCGGGACGGCGCTACTACGAGCAGTACTTC. Its translation: CASSGPGRRYYEQYF.

In its sample, this clonotype was seen a few times. The rearrangement links TRBV10-3 to TRBJ2-5; 8 bases map to TRBD2. V lost 0 bases and J lost 13; bases outside the gene matches: 13. The CDR3 has 15 residues. CDR1 is ENHRY and CDR2 is SYGVKD in the germline V gene. The CDR3 DNA reads as TGTGCCATCAGTGAGTCGTCAACACGACAGAGCGGGGGGTACTTC. Residues: CAISESSTRQSGGYF.

The chain is built from TRBV4-3 and TRBJ2-5; TRBD2 aligns across 8 bases. V gave up 4 bases and J gave up 5 bases; unmatched junction bases: 3. The CDR3 loop spans 13 amino acids. Germline V gene lookup returns CDR1 LGHNA and CDR2 YSLEER. The chain's CDR3 is CASSRRGGETQYF. CDR3 sequence (DNA): TGCGCCAGCAGCCGCCGGGGGGGGGAGACCCAGTACTTC.

This clonotype was detected ten times or more. V and J are TRBV29-1 and TRBJ2-7; 10 bases match TRBD1. CDR1 and CDR2 from the germline V gene are SQVTM and ANQGSEA. CDR3 length: 14 amino acids. With V trimmed by 6 bases and J by 2 bases, 7 bases remained unmatched. This chain's CDR3 is CSVGDRGATYEQYF. DNA of the CDR3: TGCAGCGTGGGGGACAGGGGTGCGACCTACGAGCAGTACTTC.

A note on this clonotype: A read error is possible here, since a much larger clone lies one base away. The chain combines TRBV4-3 with TRBJ2-5; D unclear. This CDR3 contains 15 residues. Trimming shortened V by 2 bases and J by 4 bases, and 14 bases separated the two germline ends. Germline loops: CDR1 LGHNA, CDR2 YSLEER. CDR3: CASSQTGIRAETQYF. As DNA, the CDR3 is TGCGCCAGCAGCCAAACTGGGATTCGAGCAGAGACCCAGTACTTC.

The chain employs TRBV7-9 and TRBJ1-2, with D tentatively TRBD1 (6 bases). Germline lookup yields CDR1 SEHNR and CDR2 FQNEAQ (reference sequence). V was pared by 7 bases and J by 8 bases, with 23 bases between. This CDR3 comprises 15 residues. CDR3 amino acids: CASTPDRLFYQGYTF. CDR3 DNA: TGTGCCAGCACCCCGGACAGACTATTCTATCAAGGCTACACCTTC.